Following are 27 T cell receptor beta chains from one sample sequenced in a study of blood T cell repertoires in COVID-19. Produced via immunoSEQ multiplex PCR; TCRdb's table is partial and in-frame only. The sample holds about 100,000 clones, approximately 92% seen once. Material: peripheral blood. The source is a man younger than 30 with acute or convalescent COVID-19.

This rearrangement joins TRBV9 to TRBJ1-5; unclear D gene. V lost 3 bases, J lost 0 bases, and 16 bases lay in between. The CDR3 sequence is 17 residues long. The germline V gene has CDR1 SGDLS and CDR2 YYNGEE. In DNA, the CDR3 is TGTGCCAGCAGCGAGGGAGAGCGGGGAGGTAGCAATCAGCCCCAGCATTTT. As protein: CASSEGERGGSNQPQHF.

The chain combines TRBV6-6 with TRBJ1-1, with 9 bases lining up with TRBD1. The J segment lost 2 bases and the V segment lost 2 bases, leaving 3 bases of the junction unmatched. Germline-derived CDR1 and CDR2 are MNHNY and SVGAGI (reference sequence). CDR3 length: 15 amino acids. CDR3 in amino acids: CASSYLQGANTEAFF. The CDR3 DNA reads TGTGCCAGCAGTTACCTACAGGGGGCAAACACTGAAGCTTTCTTT.

The CDR3 here is CASSLEADSYNEQFF. Written as DNA, the CDR3 is TGTGCCAGCAGCTTAGAGGCGGACTCCTACAATGAGCAGTTCTTC. The V gene is TRBV7-2, the J gene TRBJ2-1; no clear D. The CDR3 spans 15 residues. Trimming took off 1 base at V and 0 bases at J, with 7 bases between the two ends. From germline, CDR1 is SGHTA and CDR2 FQGNSA. Variable domain in full (rest from reference TRBV7-2 and TRBJ2-1): GAGVSQSPSNKVTEKGKDVELRCDPISGHTALYWYRQSLGQGLEFLIYFQGNSAPDKSGLPSDRFSAERTGGSVSTLTIQRTQQEDSAVYLCASSLEADSYNEQFFGPGTRLTVL.

This sequence joins TRBV6-5 and TRBJ2-1, with TRBD2 matching 7 bases. CDR1 is MNHEY and CDR2 is SVGAGI in the germline V gene. Trimming removed 2 bases from V and 9 bases from J; junction bases left unmatched: 10. The CDR3 is 15 amino acids. The CDR3 bases are TGTGCCAGCAGTTACGGGGCGGGAGAATCGGTTGAGCAGTTCTTC. Its translation: CASSYGAGESVEQFF.

The sample holds one count of this clone. This chain connects TRBV6-5 to TRBJ2-1; possibly TRBD1 for D (6 bases). The V gene lost 5 bases and the J gene lost 5 bases, with 13 bases spanning the gap. Looked up from germline, CDR1 is MNHEY and CDR2 is SVGAGI. This CDR3 is 14 amino acids long. The DNA for the CDR3 is TGTGCCAGCAGTACGACAGGTAACGACAATGAGCAGTTCTTC. Protein product: CASSTTGNDNEQFF.

The gene calls are TRBV24-1 and TRBJ2-1; tentatively, D is TRBD1 (6 bases). The CDR3 loop spans 16 amino acids. Per the germline V gene, CDR1 is KGHDR and CDR2 is SFDVKD. Trimming shortened V by 5 bases and J by 0 bases, and 13 bases separated the two germline ends. The CDR3 nucleotides are TGTGCCACCAGTGTTGGCCAGGGGAGCTCCTACAATGAGCAGTTCTTC. Translated: CATSVGQGSSYNEQFF.

V gene TRBV5-5 combines with J gene TRBJ1-1; D ambiguous. Trimming removed 7 bases at V and 0 bases at J, with 13 bases between. The CDR3 runs to 14 residues. In germline, CDR1 is SGHKS, CDR2 YYEKEE (reference sequence). The CDR3 is CASGWGGMNTEAFF. As DNA, the CDR3 is TGTGCCAGCGGCTGGGGAGGTATGAACACTGAAGCTTTCTTT. Based on the CDR3 plus reference TRBV5-5 and TRBJ1-1, the full variable domain is DAGVTQSPTHLIKTRGQQVTLRCSPISGHKSVSWYQQVLGQGPQFIFQYYEKEERGRGNFPDRFSARQFPNYSSELNVNALLLGDSALYLCASGWGGMNTEAFFGQGTRLTVV.

This clone was seen once. The J gene is TRBJ2-7, the V gene TRBV6-5; 7 bases agree with TRBD1. The J segment lost 7 bases and the V segment lost 6 bases, leaving 6 bases of the junction unmatched. This CDR3 spans 12 amino acids. Germline V gene lookup returns CDR1 MNHEY and CDR2 SVGAGI. DNA of the CDR3: TGTGCCAGCAGCCTCGACAGGGTGGAGCAGTACTTC. Translating it yields CASSLDRVEQYF.

The CDR3: CASSLGLYEQYF. For the CDR3, the DNA is TGTGCCAGCAGCTTAGGTCTCTACGAGCAGTACTTC. V usage is TRBV11-2 and J usage is TRBJ2-7; D not resolved. The CDR3 runs to 12 residues. Trimming stripped 1 base from V and 3 bases from J, with 4 bases between. Germline V gene lookup returns CDR1 SGHAT and CDR2 FQNNGV. Complete variable domain (other parts from reference TRBV11-2 and TRBJ2-7): EAGVAQSPRYKIIEKRQSVAFWCNPISGHATLYWYQQILGQGPKLLIQFQNNGVVDDSQLPKDRFSAERLKGVDSTLKIQPAKLEDSAVYLCASSLGLYEQYFGPGTRLTVT.

The V gene is TRBV5-1, the J gene TRBJ1-1, with 9 bases matching TRBD1. CDR3 length equals 17 residues. CDR1 is SGHRS, CDR2 YFSETQ, per germline. With 0 bases clipped from V and 4 bases from J, the junction kept 10 bases outside the gene matches. In nucleotides, the CDR3 is TGCGCCAGCAGCTTGGGATCTGGAGGACAGGGGAGCACTGAAGCTTTCTTT. This gives the protein CASSLGSGGQGSTEAFF. Based on the CDR3 plus reference TRBV5-1 and TRBJ1-1, the full variable domain is KAGVTQTPRYLIKTRGQQVTLSCSPISGHRSVSWYQQTPGQGLQFLFEYFSETQRNKGNFPGRFSGRQFSNSRSEMNVSTLELGDSALYLCASSLGSGGQGSTEAFFGQGTRLTVV.

The chain combines TRBV18 with TRBJ1-2; D call uncertain. This CDR3 comprises 15 residues. Trimming left V 2 bases short and J 3 bases short, with 13 bases between. Looked up from germline, CDR1 is KGHSH and CDR2 is LQKENI. The CDR3 spells CASSPGMRNYYGYTF. Written as DNA, the CDR3 is TGTGCCAGCTCACCAGGCATGAGGAATTACTATGGCTACACCTTC.

V gene TRBV27 combines with J gene TRBJ2-7; the D gene is possibly TRBD2 (5 bases). V was shortened by 2 bases and J by 2 bases, with 16 bases between the two germline ends. The CDR3 is made up of 16 amino acids. From germline, CDR1 is MNHEY and CDR2 SMNVEV (reference sequence). The CDR3 loop reads CASSLAHLAGTYEQYF. The DNA of the CDR3 is TGTGCCAGCAGTTTAGCACATCTTGCGGGCACCTACGAGCAGTACTTC.

The rearrangement uses TRBV18 and TRBJ1-4; D unclear. The germline V and J ends were trimmed by 0 bases and 8 bases, with 10 bases remaining between them. The CDR3 extends over 14 amino acids. The germline gives CDR1 KGHSH, CDR2 LQKENI. This CDR3 is CASSPPASREKLFF. The DNA for the CDR3 is TGTGCCAGCTCACCACCAGCCTCCAGGGAAAAACTGTTTTTT.

V gene TRBV5-1 combines with J gene TRBJ2-1; TRBD2 matches at 8 bases. V trimming: 4 bases; J trimming: 6 bases; junction bases outside the gene matches: 12. This CDR3 is 16 amino acids long. Germline V lookup: CDR1 SGHRS, CDR2 YFSETQ. The CDR3 nucleotides read TGCGCCAGCAGCCTAACTTCTAGCGGACTAGCCAATGAGCAGTTCTTC. Translation gives CASSLTSSGLANEQFF.

The chain is built from TRBV27 and TRBJ1-2, with TRBD1 identical over 7 bases. Germline-derived CDR1 and CDR2 are MNHEY and SMNVEV (reference sequence). Trimming took 4 bases from V and 4 from J; bases not matched to a gene: 6. The length of the CDR3 is 14 residues. CDR3 nucleotides: TGTGCCAGCAGTTGGACAGGCGGCCGCTATGGCTACACCTTC. This codes for CASSWTGGRYGYTF.

The chain combines TRBV19 with TRBJ2-3, with a tentative D call TRBD1 (6 bases). Per germline, CDR1 LNHDA and CDR2 SQIVND (reference sequence). V shed 10 bases and J shed 1 base, with 15 bases lying between them. The CDR3 is 14 amino acids. This chain's CDR3 is CAIGGLMGTDTQYF. The CDR3 DNA follows: TGTGCCATAGGGGGATTGATGGGCACAGATACGCAGTATTTT.

The chain links TRBV19 to TRBJ1-2, with D possibly TRBD1 on 5 matching bases. The CDR3 spans 17 residues. The V gene's germline CDR1 is LNHDA and CDR2 SQIVND (reference sequence). Trimming cost V 3 bases and J 2 bases, with 19 bases left between them. The CDR3 coding sequence is TGTGCCAGTAGTATTAGCAGGGCGGCTCCATCGAACTATGGCTACACCTTC. This codes for CASSISRAAPSNYGYTF.

V is TRBV19 and J is TRBJ1-6; perhaps TRBD1 as D (6 bases). Germline assignment: CDR1 LNHDA and CDR2 SQIVND (reference sequence). The CDR3 runs to 15 residues. Trimming cost V 5 bases and J 3 bases, with 11 bases left between them. The CDR3 loop reads CASSEGDNYNSPLHF. CDR3 bases: TGTGCCAGTAGTGAGGGGGACAACTATAATTCACCCCTCCACTTT.

This chain joins TRBV19 and TRBJ1-2; D remains unclear. Germline V lookup: CDR1 LNHDA, CDR2 SQIVND (reference sequence). Trimming pared 3 bases from V and 3 bases from J, leaving 14 bases between. This CDR3 comprises 15 residues. In nucleotides, the CDR3 is TGTGCCAGTAGTATCAGAGAAAGAGGGCACTATGGCTACACCTTC. Translation gives CASSIRERGHYGYTF.

The chain uses TRBV25-1 and TRBJ1-5, with TRBD1 identical over 7 bases. Germline V CDR1 and CDR2: MGHDK, SYGVNS. V trimming: 8 bases; J trimming: 0 bases; junction bases outside the gene matches: 16. CDR3 length: 18 amino acids. In DNA form, the CDR3 reads TGTGCCAGCGGCTTGGACAGGCCCCGCGAATATAGCAATCAGCCCCAGCATTTT. Protein sequence: CASGLDRPREYSNQPQHF. Based on the CDR3 plus reference TRBV25-1 and TRBJ1-5, the full variable domain is EADIYQTPRYLVIGTGKKITLECSQTMGHDKMYWYQQDPGMELHLIHYSYGVNSTEKGDLSSESTVSRIRTEHFPLTLESARPSHTSQYLCASGLDRPREYSNQPQHFGDGTRLSIL.

A single count supports this clone. This chain links TRBV18 with TRBJ1-2, with 12 bases identical to TRBD1. Germline-derived CDR1 and CDR2 are KGHSH and LQKENI. The CDR3 length is 15 residues. J gave up 3 bases and V 3 bases, and 2 bases lay outside the gene matches. CDR3: CASSPGQGAYYGYTF. The CDR3 DNA follows: TGTGCCAGCTCACCGGGACAGGGGGCATACTATGGCTACACCTTC.

The chain combines TRBV6-5 with TRBJ1-1; 7 positions agree with TRBD1. CDR3 size: 15 residues. The V segment lost 6 bases and the J segment 5 bases; nucleotides outside the gene matches: 12. The germline gives CDR1 MNHEY, CDR2 SVGAGI. The CDR3 coding sequence is TGTGCCAGCAGCTTGAACAGGGGATGGAAGACTGAAGCTTTCTTT. Residues: CASSLNRGWKTEAFF.

This chain joins TRBV19 and TRBJ1-4; the match to TRBD1 covers 9 bases. Germline values: CDR1 LNHDA, CDR2 SQIVND (reference sequence). The CDR3 sequence is 15 residues long. V gave up 4 bases and J gave up 8 bases; unmatched junction bases: 8. Here the CDR3 reads CASSTPGTGNEKLFF. CDR3 nucleotide sequence: TGTGCCAGTAGTACCCCCGGGACAGGGAACGAAAAACTGTTTTTT. The variable domain in full, completed from reference TRBV19 and TRBJ1-4, reads DGGITQSPKYLFRKEGQNVTLSCEQNLNHDAMYWYRQDPGQGLRLIYYSQIVNDFQKGDIAEGYSVSREKKESFPLTVTSAQKNPTAFYLCASSTPGTGNEKLFFGSGTQLSVL.

The chain carries TRBV14 and TRBJ2-7; TRBD1 might be the D (6 bases). This CDR3 is 15 amino acids long. V gave up 4 bases and J gave up 0 bases, with 13 bases separating them. Germline-derived CDR1 and CDR2 are SGHDN and FVKESK. CDR3 protein: CASSPDSPRSYEQYF. The CDR3 bases are TGTGCCAGCAGCCCGGACAGCCCGCGCTCCTACGAGCAGTACTTC. Looking up the rest from reference TRBV14 and TRBJ2-7 gives the full variable domain: EAGVTQFPSHSVIEKGQTVTLRCDPISGHDNLYWYRRVMGKEIKFLLHFVKESKQDESGMPNNRFLAERTGGTYSTLKVQPAELEDSGVYFCASSPDSPRSYEQYFGPGTRLTVT.

The V and J genes are TRBV29-1 and TRBJ1-5; D gene unclear. The CDR3 has 12 amino acids. Trimming left V 5 bases short and J 4 bases short, with 9 bases between. Germline CDR1 and CDR2: SQVTM and ANQGSEA. The CDR3 DNA sequence: TGCAGCGTTCACCACATGAATCAGCCCCAGCATTTT. Translation: CSVHHMNQPQHF.

The CDR3 bases are TGTGCCAGCAGTTTGACGAAGGGAGGGTACGAGCAGTACTTC. Translated, it gives CASSLTKGGYEQYF. This rearrangement joins TRBV27 to TRBJ2-7; TRBD2 matches at 7 bases. V lost 3 bases and J lost 4; bases outside the gene matches: 6. The CDR3 covers 14 residues. Germline V gene sequence: CDR1 MNHEY, CDR2 SMNVEV (reference sequence).

V gene TRBV7-7 combines with J gene TRBJ2-1; the match to TRBD2 covers 12 bases. The J segment lost 9 bases and the V segment lost 2 bases, leaving 8 bases of the junction unmatched. Germline V gene sequence: CDR1 SSHAT, CDR2 FNYEAQ (reference sequence). CDR3 length equals 16 residues. The CDR3 sequence: CASSLMASGRDGEQFF. The CDR3 DNA reads as TGTGCCAGCAGCTTAATGGCTAGCGGGAGGGATGGTGAGCAGTTCTTC.